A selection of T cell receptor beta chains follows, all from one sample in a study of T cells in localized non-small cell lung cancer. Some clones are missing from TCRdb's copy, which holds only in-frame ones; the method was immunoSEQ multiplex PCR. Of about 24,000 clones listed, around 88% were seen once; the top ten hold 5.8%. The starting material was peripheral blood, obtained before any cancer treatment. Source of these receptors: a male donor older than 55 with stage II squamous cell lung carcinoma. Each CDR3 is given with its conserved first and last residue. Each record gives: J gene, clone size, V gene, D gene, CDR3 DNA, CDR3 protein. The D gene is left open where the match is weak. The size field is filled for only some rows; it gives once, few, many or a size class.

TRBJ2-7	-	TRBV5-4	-	TGTGCCAGCAGCCGGCAGCAGGGCTACGAGCAGTACTTC	CASSRQQGYEQYF
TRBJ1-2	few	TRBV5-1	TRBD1	TGCGCCACCAGATCCGGGACAGAGGGGTATCGCTACACCTTC	CATRSGTEGYRYTF
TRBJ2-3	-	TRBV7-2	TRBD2	TGTGCCAGCACCTTCGGGGGGGGACCTACAGATACGCAGTATTTT	CASTFGGGPTDTQYF
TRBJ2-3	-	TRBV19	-	TGTGCCAGCCGGGGTAGAACCGCAGATACGCAGTATTTT	CASRGRTADTQYF
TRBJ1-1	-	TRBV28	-	TGTGCCAGCAGTCTTGGATATATGAACACTGAAGCTTTCTTT	CASSLGYMNTEAFF
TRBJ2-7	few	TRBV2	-	TGTGCCAGCAGTGAAGATTGGGACGCCCTGAACGGGGAGCAGTACTTC	CASSEDWDALNGEQYF
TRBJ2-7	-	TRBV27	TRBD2	TGTGCCAGCAGTTTGTATAGCGGGAGAGGGTCCTACGAGCAGTACTTC	CASSLYSGRGSYEQYF
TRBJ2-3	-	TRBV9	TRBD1	TGTGCCAGCAGCGCCTACAGGGGGCACGCAGATACGCAGTATTTT	CASSAYRGHADTQYF
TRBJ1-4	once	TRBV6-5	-	TGTGCCAGCAGTTACGTATCGGGGGGCGGAGGTGAAAAACTGTTTTTT	CASSYVSGGGGEKLFF
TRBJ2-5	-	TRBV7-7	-	TGTGCCAGCAGCTCGGCTTATGGGGTAGAGACCCAGTACTTC	CASSSAYGVETQYF
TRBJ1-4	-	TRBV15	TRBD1	TGTGCCACCAGCAGAGTGCAGGGGGCTGCAACTAATGAAAAACTGTTTTTT	CATSRVQGAATNEKLFF
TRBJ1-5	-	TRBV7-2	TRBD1	TGTGCCAGCAGCTTAGCCCCAGGGGGCGCATCGCTTCAGCCCCAGCATTTT	CASSLAPGGASLQPQHF
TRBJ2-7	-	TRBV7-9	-	TGTGCCAGCAGCCGACAGTACTACGAGCAGTACTTC	CASSRQYYEQYF
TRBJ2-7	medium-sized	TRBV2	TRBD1	TGTGCCAGCAGGACAGGGGGCTTTTTCTACGAGCAGTACTTC	CASRTGGFFYEQYF
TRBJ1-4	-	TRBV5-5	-	TGTGCCAGCAGCCTAGGACTGCCCCAAGGGGAAAAACTGTTTTTT	CASSLGLPQGEKLFF
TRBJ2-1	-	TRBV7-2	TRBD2	TGTGCCAGCAGTCCAAGCGGGAGCCAATACAATGAGCAGTTCTTC	CASSPSGSQYNEQFF
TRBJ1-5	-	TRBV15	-	TGTGCCACCAGCAGAGAGGGGGGACCAAGCAATCAGCCCCAGCATTTT	CATSREGGPSNQPQHF
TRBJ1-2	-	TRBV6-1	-	TGTGCCAGCAGTCTGGGAGCTAACTATGGCTACACCTTC	CASSLGANYGYTF
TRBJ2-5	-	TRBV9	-	TGTGCCAGCAGCGTATCCCAGCAAGAGACCCAGTACTTC	CASSVSQQETQYF
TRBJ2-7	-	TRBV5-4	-	TGTGCCAGCAGCCCTGAGGAGAGCTCCTACGAGCAGTACTTC	CASSPEESSYEQYF
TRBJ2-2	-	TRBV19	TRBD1	TGTGCCAGTAGTCCCCCCCGACAGGGTGGCACCGGGGAGCTGTTTTTT	CASSPPRQGGTGELFF
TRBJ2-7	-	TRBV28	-	TGTGCCTCTGGAAGCGGAGGCTACGAGCAGTACTTC	CASGSGGYEQYF